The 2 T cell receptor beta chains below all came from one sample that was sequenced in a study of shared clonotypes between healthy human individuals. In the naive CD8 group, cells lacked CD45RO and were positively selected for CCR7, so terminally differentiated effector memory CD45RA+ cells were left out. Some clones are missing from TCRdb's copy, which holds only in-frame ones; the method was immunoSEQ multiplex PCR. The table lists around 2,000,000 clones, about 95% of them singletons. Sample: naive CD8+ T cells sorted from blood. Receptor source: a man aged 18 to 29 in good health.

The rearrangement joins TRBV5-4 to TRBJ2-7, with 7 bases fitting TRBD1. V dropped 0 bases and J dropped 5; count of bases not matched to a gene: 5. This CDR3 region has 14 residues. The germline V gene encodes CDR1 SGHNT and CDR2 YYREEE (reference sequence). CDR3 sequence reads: CASSLEQGSNEQYF. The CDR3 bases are TGTGCCAGCAGCTTGGAACAGGGGTCCAACGAGCAGTACTTC.

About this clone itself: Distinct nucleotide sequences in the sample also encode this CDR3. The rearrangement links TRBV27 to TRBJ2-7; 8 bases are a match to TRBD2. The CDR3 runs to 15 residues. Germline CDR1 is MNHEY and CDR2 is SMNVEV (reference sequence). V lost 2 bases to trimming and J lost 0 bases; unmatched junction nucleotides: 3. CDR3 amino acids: CASSLVAGRSYEQYF. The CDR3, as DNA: TGTGCCAGCAGTTTAGTAGCGGGACGCTCCTACGAGCAGTACTTC.